This T cell receptor beta chain was obtained from a study of vaccination and CD4 T cells after COVID-19. With the Oncomine TCR Beta short-read assay, DNA from cultured CD4+ T cells was sequenced. TCRdb re-called the PCR reads through MiXCR, storing one row per CDR3 protein. The profile shows over 15,000 distinct CDR3 sequences, 50% to 70% of them singletons. CDR3 length: 13 amino acids. Germline trimming cut 2 bases from V and 2 bases from J; bases unmatched to any gene: 0. Germline CDR1 is DFQATT and CDR2 is SNEGSKA (reference sequence). Concerning this clonotype itself: What it binds is unknown.

Specified treatment: roughly ten-day PBMC culture with coronavirus spike peptide pools or control peptides (ViraFEST assay). The culture of roughly 2 million PBMCs per well included approximately 10 IU/ml IL-2 and 9.5 to 10 ug/ml peptide pools. The TCR originated in a human donor who had recovered from COVID-19. V usage is TRBV20-1 and J usage is TRBJ2-5, with 9 bases fitting TRBD2. The sample consisted of CD4+ T cells from blood, cultured in vitro, taken after SARS-CoV-2 vaccination. The CDR3 is CSARLAGQETQYF. For the CDR3, the DNA is TGCAGTGCTAGACTAGCGGGGCAAGAGACCCAGTACTTC.